This is a list of T cell receptor beta chains from one sample in a study of shared clonotypes between healthy human individuals. TCRdb's copy holds only in-frame clones and misses some; the assay was immunoSEQ multiplex PCR. The sample includes roughly 1,000,000 clones, around 78% of them seen just once. What was sequenced was memory CD4+ T cells from PBMCs. These receptors were taken from a man between 18 and 35 years old in good health. Some clones in this sample may be carry-over from other donors' samples. CDR3s include the opening cysteine and the closing phenylalanine or tryptophan. The D gene is left open where the match is weak. Clone size is shown for a subset of rows, as once, few, many or a class of expanded clone.

CDR3nt: TGCGCCAGCAGCTTGATAGCTATTAACACCGGGGAGCTGTTTTTT
CDR3aa: CASSLIAINTGELFF
abundance: .
v_gene: TRBV5-1
len: 15
d_gene: .
j_gene: TRBJ2-2

CDR3nt: TGTGCCAGCGCCTCGCCTGGGGGGGCGCGGACTGAAGCTTTCTTT
CDR3aa: CASASPGGARTEAFF
abundance: .
v_gene: TRBV28
len: 15
d_gene: .
j_gene: TRBJ1-1

CDR3nt: TGTGCCAGCTCCCCAACTCAGGTGGTAGCTTTCTTT
CDR3aa: CASSPTQVVAFF
abundance: few
v_gene: TRBV18
len: 12
d_gene: .
j_gene: TRBJ1-1

CDR3nt: TGTGCCAGCAGCCATAGCGGGTCCTACGAGCAGTACTTC
CDR3aa: CASSHSGSYEQYF
abundance: .
v_gene: TRBV7-2
len: 13
d_gene: TRBD2
j_gene: TRBJ2-7

CDR3nt: TGTGCCAGCTCACCCTTGGGGCGGCTTGCGGCAGGAACTGGTAGGGCCAACGTCCTGACTTTC
CDR3aa: CASSPLGRLAAGTGRANVLTF
abundance: .
v_gene: TRBV18
len: 21
d_gene: .
j_gene: TRBJ2-6

CDR3nt: TGTGCCAGCAGTAAGGACATTCGATCCTACAATGAGCAGTTCTTC
CDR3aa: CASSKDIRSYNEQFF
abundance: .
v_gene: TRBV6-4
len: 15
d_gene: .
j_gene: TRBJ2-1

CDR3nt: TGTGCCAGCAGGGAATGGGCTAGCGGGTACAATGAGCAGTTCTTC
CDR3aa: CASREWASGYNEQFF
abundance: .
v_gene: TRBV2
len: 15
d_gene: TRBD2
j_gene: TRBJ2-1

CDR3nt: TGTGCCAGTAGTATGTTCGACAGGCAAGAGACCCAGTACTTC
CDR3aa: CASSMFDRQETQYF
abundance: .
v_gene: TRBV19
len: 14
d_gene: .
j_gene: TRBJ2-5

CDR3nt: TGCGCCAGCAGCCGGGACAGTTCTACCGGGGAGCTGTTTTTT
CDR3aa: CASSRDSSTGELFF
abundance: .
v_gene: TRBV5-1
len: 14
d_gene: TRBD1
j_gene: TRBJ2-2

CDR3nt: TGTGCCAGCAGTCCCCGGACAAACACATACTCTGGGGCCAACGTCCTGACTTTC
CDR3aa: CASSPRTNTYSGANVLTF
abundance: .
v_gene: TRBV27
len: 18
d_gene: .
j_gene: TRBJ2-6

CDR3nt: TGTGCCAGCAGCCAAGCCCAAACGACCACGGGCGCTAATGAAAAACTGTTTTTT
CDR3aa: CASSQAQTTTGANEKLFF
abundance: .
v_gene: TRBV14
len: 18
d_gene: .
j_gene: TRBJ1-4

CDR3nt: TGCAGCGTTGAAGATTTTGGACAGGGTGGGACCCGCTACACCTTC
CDR3aa: CSVEDFGQGGTRYTF
abundance: .
v_gene: TRBV29-1
len: 15
d_gene: TRBD1
j_gene: TRBJ1-2

CDR3nt: TGCGCCAGCAGCTCCCAAACTAGCGGGGCCTACGAGCAGTACTTC
CDR3aa: CASSSQTSGAYEQYF
abundance: .
v_gene: TRBV5-1
len: 15
d_gene: TRBD2
j_gene: TRBJ2-7

CDR3nt: TGCAGCTTTGCCGGGACCCTTAAAAACATTCAGTACTTC
CDR3aa: CSFAGTLKNIQYF
abundance: .
v_gene: TRBV29-1
len: 13
d_gene: .
j_gene: TRBJ2-4

CDR3nt: TGTGCCAGCAGCGGCGGCGGGTGGGGCACTGAAGCTTTCTTT
CDR3aa: CASSGGGWGTEAFF
abundance: .
v_gene: TRBV5-4
len: 14
d_gene: .
j_gene: TRBJ1-1

CDR3nt: TGTGCCAGCAGCGTAGGGGACAGGGAAGTAGGCTACACCTTC
CDR3aa: CASSVGDREVGYTF
abundance: once
v_gene: TRBV9
len: 14
d_gene: TRBD1
j_gene: TRBJ1-2

CDR3nt: TGTGCCAGCAGGTCACTTCTAGAGCCCCAGTACTTC
CDR3aa: CASRSLLEPQYF
abundance: .
v_gene: TRBV7-2
len: 12
d_gene: .
j_gene: TRBJ2-5

CDR3nt: TGTGCCAGCAGTGCGGTCGAACCAACAGATACGCAGTATTTT
CDR3aa: CASSAVEPTDTQYF
abundance: .
v_gene: TRBV6-1
len: 14
d_gene: .
j_gene: TRBJ2-3

CDR3nt: TGTGCCAGCACGCGAGGGAATCAGCCCCAGCATTTT
CDR3aa: CASTRGNQPQHF
abundance: .
v_gene: TRBV6-5
len: 12
d_gene: .
j_gene: TRBJ1-5

CDR3nt: TGTGCCAGCAGTCCGGGAGGGACACCCCTGAACACTGAAGCTTTCTTT
CDR3aa: CASSPGGTPLNTEAFF
abundance: .
v_gene: TRBV28
len: 16
d_gene: .
j_gene: TRBJ1-1

CDR3nt: TGTGCCAGCAGCTTAGTGCAGGGGGCGTATAGCAATCAACCCCAGCATTTT
CDR3aa: CASSLVQGAYSNQPQHF
abundance: .
v_gene: TRBV7-2
len: 17
d_gene: TRBD1
j_gene: TRBJ1-5

CDR3nt: TGTGCCAGTAGTAAAGCCCCAAACACTGAAGCTTTCTTT
CDR3aa: CASSKAPNTEAFF
abundance: once
v_gene: TRBV19
len: 13
d_gene: .
j_gene: TRBJ1-1